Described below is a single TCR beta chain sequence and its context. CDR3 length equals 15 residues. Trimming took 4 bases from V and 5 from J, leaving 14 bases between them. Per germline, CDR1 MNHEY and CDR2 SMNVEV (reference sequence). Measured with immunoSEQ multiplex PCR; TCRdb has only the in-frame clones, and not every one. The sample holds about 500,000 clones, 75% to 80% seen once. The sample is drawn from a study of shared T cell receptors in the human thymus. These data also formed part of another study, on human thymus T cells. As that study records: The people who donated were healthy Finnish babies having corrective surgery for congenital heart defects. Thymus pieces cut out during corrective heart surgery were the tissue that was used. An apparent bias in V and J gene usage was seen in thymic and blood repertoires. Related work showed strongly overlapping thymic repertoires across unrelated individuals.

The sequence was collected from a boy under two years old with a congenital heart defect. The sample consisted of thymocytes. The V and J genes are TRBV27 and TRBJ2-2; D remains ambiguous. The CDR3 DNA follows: TGTGCCAGCAGTTCCTTACTCACTTCTACCGGGGAGCTGTTTTTT. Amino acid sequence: CASSSLLTSTGELFF.